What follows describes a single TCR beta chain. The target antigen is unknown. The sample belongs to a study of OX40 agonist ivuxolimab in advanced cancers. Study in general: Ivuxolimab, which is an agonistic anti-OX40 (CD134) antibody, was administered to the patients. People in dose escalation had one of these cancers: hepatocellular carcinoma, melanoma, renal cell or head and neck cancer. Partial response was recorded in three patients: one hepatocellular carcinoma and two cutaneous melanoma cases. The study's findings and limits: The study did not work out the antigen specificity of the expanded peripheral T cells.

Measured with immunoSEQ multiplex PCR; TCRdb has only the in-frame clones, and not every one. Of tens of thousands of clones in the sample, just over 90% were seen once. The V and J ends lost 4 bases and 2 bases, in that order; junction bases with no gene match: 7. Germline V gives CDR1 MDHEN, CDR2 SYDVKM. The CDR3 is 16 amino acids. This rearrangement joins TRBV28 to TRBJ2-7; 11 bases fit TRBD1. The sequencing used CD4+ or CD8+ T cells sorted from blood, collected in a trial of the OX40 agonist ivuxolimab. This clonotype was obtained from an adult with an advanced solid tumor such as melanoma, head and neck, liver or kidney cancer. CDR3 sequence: CASSSLDRGPPYEQYF. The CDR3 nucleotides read TGTGCCAGCAGTTCCCTGGACAGGGGGCCTCCCTACGAGCAGTACTTC.